This T cell receptor (beta chain) is drawn from a study of blood T cells in healthy people across ages. Total RNA was extracted at no less than 5.5 micrograms per sample. The second PCR ran about 7 to 12 cycles with a sample-barcoded 5' primer and J-beta primers. Through a template-switch adaptor with 12 random nucleotides, each cDNA molecule received a tag. One entry per CDR3 protein, called by TCRdb with MiXCR from the 5' RACE reads. Among approximately 1,100,000 distinct CDR3 sequences listed, under 55% were seen once. General study results and limits: Per-million-T-cell TCR beta diversity fell roughly linearly with age.

A single count supports this clonotype. The antigen remains unidentified. Sequenced sample: blood. This TCR came from a woman aged 55-70 years in good health.

The CDR3 sequence: CSASGPSGSYEQYF. In nucleotides, the CDR3 is TGCAGTGCCAGCGGTCCTAGCGGGAGCTACGAGCAGTACTTC. This chain joins TRBV20-1 and TRBJ2-7; the match to TRBD2 covers 10 bases. Germline assignment: CDR1 DFQATT and CDR2 SNEGSKA (reference sequence). With V trimmed by 6 bases and J by 3 bases, 8 bases remained unmatched. The CDR3 length is 14 residues.